The rows below give T cell receptor beta chains drawn from one sample of a study of metastatic and nonmetastatic thyroid tumors. TCRdb called clones again from the PCR reads with MiXCR. The data contain about 5,300 clones, 35% to 40% of them singletons. Sequenced material: adjacent normal tissue. The receptors originated from a female donor with papillary thyroid cancer or a benign thyroid nodule (not recorded which). Some clones in this sample may be carry-over from other donors' samples. Both conserved end residues are part of each CDR3. Fields, in order: CDR3 protein, CDR3 DNA, clone size, D gene, J gene, V gene. The D gene is left open where the match is weak. Clone sizes are given selectively: once, few, many, or a class where the clone is expanded.

CAWSSAGVGAYEQYF,TGTGCCTGGAGTTCGGCGGGGGTAGGGGCCTACGAGCAGTACTTC,once,TRBD2,TRBJ2-7,TRBV30
CASTPYFSGNTIYF,TGTGCCAGCACGCCGTACTTCTCTGGAAACACCATATATTTT,.,.,TRBJ1-3,TRBV6-1
CASKRSGTSPLEQYF,TGTGCCAGCAAGAGGAGTGGGACATCCCCCCTCGAGCAGTACTTC,.,.,TRBJ2-7,TRBV27
CASSFLYEQYF,TGTGCCAGCAGCTTCCTCTACGAGCAGTACTTC,.,.,TRBJ2-7,TRBV5-5
CASGLGGGSYNSPLHF,TGTGCTAGTGGTTTGGGAGGGGGCTCCTATAATTCACCCCTCCACTTT,.,.,TRBJ1-6,TRBV12-5
CATKGTEGDEQFF,TGTGCCACCAAAGGGACAGAGGGGGATGAGCAGTTCTTC,.,TRBD1,TRBJ2-1,TRBV2
CASSLAGQGATGSPLHF,TGCGCCAGCAGCTTGGCGGGACAGGGGGCAACGGGATCACCCCTCCACTTT,.,TRBD1,TRBJ1-6,TRBV5-1
CASSFLTGLIGGNEQFF,TGCGCCAGCAGCTTCCTGACAGGGCTTATAGGTGGCAATGAGCAGTTCTTC,.,TRBD1,TRBJ2-1,TRBV5-1
CASSSLRGRMTDTQYF,TGTGCCAGCAGTTCACTCAGGGGCAGGATGACAGATACGCAGTATTTT,.,.,TRBJ2-3,TRBV11-2
CASSQWESSYEQYF,TGCGCCAGCAGCCAGTGGGAGAGCTCCTACGAGCAGTACTTC,.,.,TRBJ2-7,TRBV4-3
CSASPRTDTQYF,TGCAGTGCATCACCTCGGACAGATACGCAGTATTTT,.,.,TRBJ2-3,TRBV20-1
CASSVPEGGNLRYNEQFF,TGTGCCAGCAGTGTCCCTGAGGGGGGAAACCTTCGCTACAATGAGCAGTTCTTC,.,.,TRBJ2-1,TRBV2
CASSFGPVQNEQYF,TGTGCCAGCAGTTTTGGGCCAGTTCAAAACGAGCAGTACTTC,many,.,TRBJ2-7,TRBV12-3/TRBV12-4
CATSDKQGINYGYTF,TGTGCCACCAGTGATAAACAGGGGATTAACTATGGCTACACCTTC,.,TRBD1,TRBJ1-2,TRBV24-1
CASRRGQGARYEQYF,TGTGCCAGCAGGAGGGGACAGGGGGCGCGGTACGAGCAGTACTTC,few,TRBD1,TRBJ2-7,TRBV6-1
CATSAQGYEQYF,TGTGCCACCAGTGCCCAGGGATACGAGCAGTACTTC,few,.,TRBJ2-7,TRBV24-1
CASSSWTANTEAFF,TGTGCCAGCAGTTCGTGGACGGCTAACACTGAAGCTTTCTTT,.,.,TRBJ1-1,TRBV6-1
CASSFPRGPLGYTF,TGTGCCAGCAGCTTCCCCAGGGGACCACTTGGCTACACCTTC,.,.,TRBJ1-2,TRBV7-9
CASSQSGQGGANVLTF,TGTGCCAGCAGCCAGAGCGGGCAGGGTGGGGCCAACGTCCTGACTTTC,.,.,TRBJ2-6,TRBV11-1
CASSYGTGNQPQHF,TGTGCCAGCAGTTACGGGACAGGGAACCAGCCCCAGCATTTT,.,TRBD1,TRBJ1-5,TRBV28
CASSLQSSYNSPLHF,TGTGCCAGCAGCTTACAAAGCTCCTATAATTCACCCCTCCACTTT,.,.,TRBJ1-6,TRBV7-2
CASSELQGVGEQYF,TGCGCCAGCAGTGAGTTGCAGGGCGTGGGCGAGCAGTACTTC,few,.,TRBJ2-7,TRBV10-2
CSARDHRGPYGYTF,TGCAGTGCTAGGGACCACAGGGGGCCCTATGGCTACACCTTC,.,TRBD1,TRBJ1-2,TRBV20-1
CASKAGGHPLSYEQYF,TGTGCCAGCAAAGCAGGGGGACACCCCCTCTCCTACGAGCAGTACTTC,few,TRBD1,TRBJ2-7,TRBV6-4
CASSLYDVGYEQYF,TGTGCCAGCAGCTTATATGACGTGGGCTACGAGCAGTACTTC,.,.,TRBJ2-7,TRBV11-3
CASSPGGNNEQFF,TGTGCCAGCAGCCCAGGAGGTAATAATGAGCAGTTCTTC,.,.,TRBJ2-1,TRBV11-3
CSARDPGTSQNIQYF,TGCAGTGCTAGAGATCCCGGGACTAGCCAAAACATTCAGTACTTC,large,TRBD2,TRBJ2-4,TRBV20-1
CSWGAGAMNSPLHF,TGCAGCTGGGGGGCAGGGGCAATGAATTCACCCCTCCACTTT,.,.,TRBJ1-6,TRBV20-1
CASSLRPSGRDEQFF,TGTGCCAGCAGTTTACGCCCTAGCGGGAGAGATGAGCAGTTCTTC,few,TRBD2,TRBJ2-1,TRBV12-3/TRBV12-4
CASSRDNYEQYF,TGCGCCAGCAGTAGGGACAACTACGAGCAGTACTTC,.,.,TRBJ2-7,TRBV5-1